This TCR beta chain appears in the sequencing data of a study of cytotoxic CD8 clonotypes in ibrutinib-treated CLL. Whole-study results and caveats: Clonality (at baseline) was higher than in age-matched healthy donors and tracked circulating CD8+ T-cell counts. On treatment, the uncommon public clonotypes contracted or remained stable.

As regards this clone: Its antigen is not known.

The germline gives CDR1 SGHTA, CDR2 FQGNSA. V was pared by 4 bases and J by 1 base, with 7 bases between. The CDR3 is 13 amino acids. Only in-frame clones appear in the TCRdb table, and some are missing; sequencing was by immunoSEQ multiplex PCR. This sample has fewer than 100,000 clones; 75% to 85% occur once, and the top ten carry about 4.8%. The source of about 2 micrograms of genomic DNA for TCR beta libraries was cryopreserved PBMCs. Sequences were derived from PBMCs, sampled after 12 months of ibrutinib treatment. V gene TRBV7-2 combines with J gene TRBJ2-5; D is ambiguous. This TCR came from a human donor with chronic lymphocytic leukemia. In DNA, the CDR3 is TGTGCCAGCAGCTCCGGACCCCAAGAGACCCAGTACTTC. Encoded protein: CASSSGPQETQYF.